This T cell receptor (beta chain) was found in a study of response to subunit inactivated influenza vaccine. CDR1 and CDR2 from the germline V gene are LGHDT and YNNKEL (reference sequence). Trimming pared 1 base from V and 5 bases from J, leaving 15 bases between. CDR3 length: 16 amino acids. TCRdb re-called the RT-PCR reads through MiXCR, storing one row per CDR3 protein. This repertoire shows fewer than 250,000 distinct CDR3 sequences, roughly 14% found once; its top ten account for 20% to 30%. Regarding the study as a whole: There was a suggestion from the authors that each seasonal influenza vaccination recruits few new T cells.

Notes on this clonotype: Its antigen is not identified.

This TCR derives from a man aged 45-60 years who received an inactivated influenza vaccine. The starting material was CD8+ T cells sorted from PBMCs, obtained 4 to 6 days after vaccination. The V gene is TRBV3-1, the J gene TRBJ2-1, with D perhaps matching TRBD2 (6 bases). For the CDR3, the DNA is TGTGCCAGCAGCCAAGTAGCCTGGACTACCAACAATGAGCAGTTCTTC. Amino acids: CASSQVAWTTNNEQFF.